This TCR beta chain was recovered during a study of blood T cell repertoires in COVID-19. Only in-frame clones appear in the TCRdb table, and some are missing; sequencing was by immunoSEQ multiplex PCR. The repertoire holds roughly 250,000 clones, about 85% seen once, with roughly 0.94% in the top ten. There are 13 residues in the CDR3. V gave up 2 bases and J gave up 4 bases, with 9 bases separating them. CDR1 is MNHEY and CDR2 is SVGAGI in the germline V gene. The material sequenced was peripheral blood. The source of this sequence is a human donor with COVID-19, enrolled during active disease. The donor label of this sample is uncertain. The V call is TRBV6-5, the J call TRBJ2-7; D is unresolved. The CDR3 region has the DNA TGTGCCAGCAGTTACCGAGTTCAATACGAGCAGTACTTC. As protein: CASSYRVQYEQYF.